A selection of T cell receptor beta chains follows, all from one sample in a study of cytomegalovirus exposure and HLA in healthy donors. The assay was immunoSEQ multiplex PCR, and TCRdb's table has in-frame clones only and misses some. The sample carries approximately 290,000 clones, approximately 80% recorded once. Sequencing used PBMCs. Receptors originate from a girl aged 2-9 years in good health and CMV-seronegative. Each CDR3 is given without its conserved first and last residue. Only part of the rows carry a size: once, few, many, or a class if the clone is expanded.

size: NA
V: TRBV5-1
J: TRBJ2-1
CDR3: ASSFRLGQGYAEPDNEQF

size: NA
V: TRBV7-9
J: TRBJ1-6
CDR3: ASSAPDREGLSPLH

size: NA
V: TRBV9
J: TRBJ1-1
CDR3: ASSVEGGTEAF

size: NA
V: TRBV27
J: TRBJ1-4
CDR3: ASSHTARQNEKLF

size: NA
V: TRBV6-5
J: TRBJ2-7
CDR3: ASSPRQGRSYEQY

size: NA
V: TRBV2
J: TRBJ2-2
CDR3: ASSPRQGNTGELF

size: NA
V: TRBV6-5
J: TRBJ1-3
CDR3: ASSYSTGVGNTIY

size: NA
V: TRBV4-1
J: TRBJ2-7
CDR3: ASSPLAGGYEQY

size: few
V: TRBV7-2
J: TRBJ2-7
CDR3: ASSFGTGISYEQY

size: NA
V: TRBV7-2
J: TRBJ2-2
CDR3: ASSLTSGRAGELF

size: NA
V: TRBV7-6
J: TRBJ1-1
CDR3: ASSLPGTEAF

size: NA
V: TRBV18
J: TRBJ2-7
CDR3: ASSPPQTGREQY

size: NA
V: TRBV7-9
J: TRBJ2-5
CDR3: ASSPRDSQETQY

size: NA
V: TRBV5-1
J: TRBJ2-3
CDR3: ASSSQGSDTQY

size: NA
V: TRBV6-4
J: TRBJ2-6
CDR3: ASSGTLLPSGANVLT

size: NA
V: TRBV5-6
J: TRBJ2-7
CDR3: ASSLEGDTEQY

size: NA
V: TRBV6-1
J: TRBJ1-1
CDR3: ASSELSGGVAEAF

size: NA
V: TRBV30
J: TRBJ1-5
CDR3: AWSVRGIANQPQH

size: NA
V: TRBV6-5
J: TRBJ1-2
CDR3: ASSSRSGSGGYT

size: NA
V: TRBV25-1
J: TRBJ1-4
CDR3: ASSGPGQPNEKLF

size: NA
V: TRBV15
J: TRBJ2-5
CDR3: ATSTTETQY

size: once
V: TRBV9
J: TRBJ2-5
CDR3: ASSLRPGLAGERQETQY

size: NA
V: TRBV5-5
J: TRBJ1-2
CDR3: ASSYSGRSNYGYT

size: NA
V: TRBV4-1
J: TRBJ2-5
CDR3: ASSQDRLSEAQY

size: NA
V: TRBV6-1
J: TRBJ1-1
CDR3: ASRTGNMVTEAF

size: NA
V: TRBV28
J: TRBJ2-6
CDR3: ANSLYPQGGANVLT

size: NA
V: TRBV7-8
J: TRBJ2-2
CDR3: ASSLGTGSNTGELF

size: NA
V: TRBV7-3
J: TRBJ2-1
CDR3: ASSKGVGVPYNEQF

size: few
V: TRBV27
J: TRBJ1-5
CDR3: ASSFSGARLGNQPQH

size: NA
V: TRBV9
J: TRBJ2-5
CDR3: ASSVAVQETQY